One and the same sample provided the 18 T cell receptor beta chains below, sequenced in a study of early stage breast cancer tumors. The protocol was immunoSEQ multiplex PCR, while the TCRdb copy is restricted to in-frame clones and leaves out a portion. The sample contains fewer than 80,000 clones, 80% of which appear only once. The specimen was blood. These receptors were collected from a person aged 35 to 50 with breast cancer.

This chain links TRBV7-9 with TRBJ2-3, with D perhaps matching TRBD1 or TRBD2 (5 bases each). CDR3 length: 15 residues. Per germline, CDR1 SEHNR and CDR2 FQNEAQ (reference sequence). The ends were cut back, 0 bases at V and 4 bases at J, with 11 bases in the middle. CDR3 protein: CASSLATGTADTQYF. Here the CDR3 DNA reads TGTGCCAGCAGCTTAGCGACTGGGACGGCAGATACGCAGTATTTT.

The CDR3 nucleotides read TGCGCCAGCAGCGTGAACACCGGGGAGCTGTTTTTT. It specifies CASSVNTGELFF. The chain employs TRBV5-1 and TRBJ2-2; D call uncertain. The germline V gene has CDR1 SGHRS and CDR2 YFSETQ. Trimming took 4 bases from V and 1 from J, leaving 2 bases between them. The CDR3 consists of 12 residues.

The V call is TRBV9, the J call TRBJ2-7; D not resolved. Per germline, CDR1 SGDLS and CDR2 YYNGEE. This CDR3 has 12 residues. The V and J ends lost 3 bases and 3 bases respectively, with 7 bases between them. CDR3 DNA sequence: TGTGCCAGCAGCGCCACCAACTACGAGCAGTACTTC. Translating it yields CASSATNYEQYF.

The chain couples TRBV10-3 to TRBJ1-1; 10 bases line up with TRBD1. There are 14 residues in the CDR3. The germline CDR1 and CDR2 sequences are ENHRY and SYGVKD. V lost 6 bases and J lost 0; bases outside the gene matches: 1. DNA for the CDR3: TGTGCCATCAGGGGGACAGGGGTGAACACTGAAGCTTTCTTT. Translated, it gives CAIRGTGVNTEAFF.

The V and J genes are TRBV4-2 and TRBJ2-7, with D possibly being TRBD1 (6 bases). The CDR3 runs 16 residues. The germline V and J ends were trimmed by 2 bases and 4 bases, with 18 bases remaining between them. CDR1 is LGHNA, CDR2 YNFKEQ, per germline. This CDR3 reads CASSQWNSGVLYEQYF. The CDR3 nucleotides read TGTGCCAGCAGCCAATGGAATTCAGGGGTGCTTTACGAGCAGTACTTC.

V is TRBV2 and J is TRBJ1-5, with a tentative D call TRBD1 (6 bases). Per germline, CDR1 SNHLY and CDR2 FYNNEI. The V end lost 6 bases, the J end lost 7 bases, and 19 bases lay between the germline ends. The CDR3 has 15 residues. CDR3 protein: CASSPKGGGMQPQHF. In DNA form, the CDR3 reads TGTGCCAGCAGCCCAAAGGGGGGAGGTATGCAGCCCCAGCATTTT.

The CDR3 sequence: CASIGLVGTGELFF. In DNA, the CDR3 is TGTGCCAGCATAGGGCTAGTAGGAACCGGGGAGCTGTTTTTT. This sequence joins TRBV2 and TRBJ2-2; D is undetermined. Germline CDR1 reads SNHLY; CDR2 reads FYNNEI. This CDR3 region has 14 residues. V was shortened by 7 bases and J by 5 bases, with 14 bases between the two germline ends.

This clone was counted only a few times. The chain has TRBV5-8 and TRBJ1-5; D unclear. V was cut by 0 bases and J by 9 bases, with 13 bases left in between. This CDR3 spans 14 amino acids. Per the germline V gene, CDR1 is SGHTS and CDR2 is YDEGEE. CDR3 region: CASSLVETEGPQHF. In DNA form, the CDR3 reads TGTGCCAGCAGCTTGGTGGAAACCGAGGGGCCCCAGCATTTT. The complete variable domain, with remaining parts taken from reference TRBV5-8 and TRBJ1-5, reads EAGVTQSPTHLIKTRGQQATLRCSPISGHTSVYWYQQALGLGLQFLLWYDEGEERNRGNFPPRFSGRQFPNYSSELNVNALELEDSALYLCASSLVETEGPQHFGDGTRLSIL.

This clone has more than one count but fewer than ten. The chain combines TRBV5-1 with TRBJ1-2; D ambiguous. Germline values: CDR1 SGHRS, CDR2 YFSETQ. The CDR3 is made up of 15 amino acids. V lost 5 bases to trimming and J lost 5 bases, with 19 bases between them. The DNA for the CDR3 is TGCGCCAGCAGACCTCTCGACCGGACGGCGTATGGCTACACCTTC. Amino acids: CASRPLDRTAYGYTF.

J is TRBJ1-2 and V is TRBV19; no clear D gene. The CDR3 has 12 amino acids. Trimming pared 7 bases from V and 4 bases from J, leaving 10 bases between. Germline values: CDR1 LNHDA, CDR2 SQIVND (reference sequence). The CDR3 DNA is TGTGCCAGTACCAGGAGGGCCTATGGCTACACCTTC. Translation: CASTRRAYGYTF.

J is TRBJ2-5 and V is TRBV19; D is possibly TRBD2 (6 bases). CDR1 and CDR2 (germline): LNHDA, SQIVND (reference sequence). Trimming shortened V by 3 bases and J by 3 bases, and 14 bases separated the two germline ends. This CDR3 spans 15 amino acids. The CDR3 sequence: CASSMQSSVEETQYF. CDR3 DNA: TGTGCCAGTAGTATGCAGTCTAGCGTAGAAGAGACCCAGTACTTC.

This chain links TRBV28 with TRBJ1-4, with TRBD1 matching 9 bases. The CDR3 runs to 15 residues. V shed 4 bases and J 8 bases; nucleotides not matched to a gene: 8. In germline, CDR1 is MDHEN, CDR2 SYDVKM. CDR3 sequence reads: CASSSPTGGEEKLFF. The CDR3 DNA reads as TGTGCCAGCAGTTCCCCGACAGGGGGGGAGGAAAAACTGTTTTTT.

V gene TRBV6-6 combines with J gene TRBJ1-5; 9 bases agree with TRBD1. Germline V gene lookup returns CDR1 MNHNY and CDR2 SVGAGI (reference sequence). The CDR3 sequence is 13 residues long. The V segment lost 2 bases and the J segment 11 bases; nucleotides outside the gene matches: 4. CDR3 residues: CASSYGTGQTQHF. The DNA for the CDR3 is TGTGCCAGCAGTTACGGGACAGGGCAGACCCAGCATTTT.

The J gene is TRBJ1-5, the V gene TRBV2; no reliable D call. Germline CDR1 SNHLY, CDR2 FYNNEI. This CDR3 region has 14 residues. Deletions cut 6 bases from V and 7 bases from J, with 16 bases between. The CDR3 sequence: CASSLSTSTQPQHF. The CDR3 DNA sequence: TGTGCCAGCAGCTTAAGCACGTCGACCCAGCCCCAGCATTTT.

The CDR3 sequence is CASSYSGRVNGELFF. The DNA for the CDR3 is TGTGCCAGCAGTTACTCGGGAAGGGTGAACGGGGAGCTGTTTTTT. This chain links TRBV6-6 with TRBJ2-2; D remains unclear. There are 15 residues in the CDR3. CDR1 MNHNY and CDR2 SVGAGI come from the germline V gene (reference sequence). Trimming cost V 0 bases and J 7 bases, with 12 bases left between them.

The chain combines TRBV2 with TRBJ1-1; no clear D. V lost 1 base and J lost 3, with 9 bases in between. This CDR3 is built from 14 residues. Germline CDR1 and CDR2: SNHLY and FYNNEI. CDR3 loop: CASSEVEGYTEAFF. DNA of the CDR3: TGTGCCAGCAGTGAAGTGGAGGGCTACACTGAAGCTTTCTTT.

This chain links TRBV28 with TRBJ1-1, with 8 bases matching TRBD1. With 6 bases clipped from V and 4 bases from J, the junction kept 10 bases outside the gene matches. The CDR3 extends over 15 amino acids. The germline V gene has CDR1 MDHEN and CDR2 SYDVKM. The CDR3 loop reads CASRQGGFRGTEAFF. CDR3 sequence (DNA): TGTGCCAGCAGACAGGGGGGATTTCGGGGCACTGAAGCTTTCTTT.

V gene TRBV5-8 combines with J gene TRBJ2-3; TRBD1 matches 9 bases. The V gene end was trimmed by 3 bases and the J gene end by 4 bases; junction bases not matched to a gene: 6. CDR1 and CDR2 (germline): SGHTS, YDEGEE. The CDR3 is 15 amino acids. The CDR3 DNA reads TGTGCCAGCAGCTCCTACAGGGGGCGGGCAGATACGCAGTATTTT. It yields the protein CASSSYRGRADTQYF.